Listed below are T cell receptor beta chains from one sample, sequenced in a study of blood T cell repertoires in COVID-19. TCRdb's copy holds only in-frame clones and misses some; the assay was immunoSEQ multiplex PCR. The sample holds 400,000 to 450,000 clones, 70% to 90% seen once. Sequenced: peripheral blood. The receptor source for this set is a woman aged 25 to 45 with active or convalescent COVID-19. CDR3s include the opening cysteine and the closing phenylalanine or tryptophan. A D gene is named only where the DNA matches it firmly. The listing skips clone size in some rows; elsewhere it reads once, few, many or a size class.

TRBJ2-2,TRBV12-3/TRBV12-4,NA,TRBD1,CASRGQPPGELFF,TGTGCCAGCAGGGGACAGCCCCCCGGGGAGCTGTTTTTT
TRBJ1-2,TRBV7-2,once,NA,CASSLSYESPGDGYTF,TGTGCCAGCAGCTTAAGTTACGAGAGCCCCGGAGATGGCTACACCTTC
TRBJ1-1,TRBV29-1,NA,TRBD1,CSVADRQNTEAFF,TGCAGCGTTGCGGACAGGCAGAACACTGAAGCTTTCTTT
TRBJ1-6,TRBV30,NA,TRBD1,CAWSRGQGNSPLHF,TGTGCCTGGAGTCGGGGACAGGGCAACTCACCCCTCCACTTT
TRBJ1-6,TRBV11-2,few,NA,CASSSSARVESPLHF,TGTGCCAGCAGCTCCTCTGCCAGGGTAGAATCACCCCTCCACTTT
TRBJ1-5,TRBV20-1,once,NA,CSASEGGVLNQPQHF,TGCAGTGCTAGTGAGGGGGGGGTACTCAATCAGCCCCAGCATTTT
TRBJ2-2,TRBV6-1,NA,TRBD2,CASSDGGMRGTGELFF,TGTGCCAGCAGTGACGGGGGGATGAGGGGCACCGGGGAGCTGTTTTTT
TRBJ2-3,TRBV5-6,NA,TRBD2,CASNPVGSGSTWGDTQYF,TGTGCCAGCAACCCAGTTGGTAGCGGGAGCACCTGGGGAGATACGCAGTATTTT
TRBJ2-3,TRBV19,NA,NA,CASSILQGIRGTDTQYF,TGTGCCAGTAGCATTTTACAGGGAATAAGAGGCACAGATACGCAGTATTTT
TRBJ1-5,TRBV6-5,NA,TRBD1,CASRSGTGNQPQHF,TGTGCCAGCAGGTCCGGGACAGGGAATCAGCCCCAGCATTTT
TRBJ1-2,TRBV7-8,once,NA,CASSLARAWQDFVDLGYTF,TGTGCCAGCAGCTTAGCTCGGGCGTGGCAGGACTTTGTTGATTTGGGCTACACCTTC
TRBJ1-5,TRBV6-5,NA,NA,CASSPSGGNQPQHF,TGTGCCAGCTCTCCCTCCGGGGGTAATCAGCCCCAGCATTTT
TRBJ2-7,TRBV20-1,NA,TRBD2,CSASSSGSSYEQYF,TGCAGTGCTAGTTCTAGCGGGAGCTCCTACGAGCAGTACTTC
TRBJ1-6,TRBV27,NA,NA,CASRVDRGSYSPLHF,TGTGCCAGCAGAGTGGACCGGGGGAGCTACTCACCCCTCCACTTT
TRBJ2-1,TRBV11-2,NA,TRBD1,CASSLEGTAYNEQFF,TGTGCCAGCAGCTTAGAGGGGACAGCATACAATGAGCAGTTCTTC
TRBJ2-5,TRBV7-9,NA,NA,CASSVTSSQETQYF,TGTGCCAGCAGCGTAACTAGCTCCCAAGAGACCCAGTACTTC
TRBJ1-1,TRBV6-1,few,NA,CASSEARAGDAFF,TGTGCCAGCAGTGAAGCGAGGGCAGGTGATGCTTTCTTT
TRBJ2-1,TRBV6-1,NA,TRBD2,CASSEPGTSWNEQFF,TGTGCCAGCAGTGAACCCGGGACTAGCTGGAATGAGCAGTTCTTC
TRBJ2-7,TRBV11-2,NA,NA,CASSIGRAGEQYF,TGTGCCAGCAGCATTGGCAGGGCAGGGGAGCAGTACTTC
TRBJ1-1,TRBV2,NA,TRBD1,CASSPDRVNTEAFF,TGTGCCAGCAGTCCGGACAGGGTAAACACTGAAGCTTTCTTT
TRBJ1-3,TRBV18,NA,NA,CASSLDPGGNTIYF,TGTGCCAGCTCACTCGACCCCGGGGGAAACACCATATATTTT
TRBJ2-3,TRBV14,NA,NA,CASSLSGVGMVTQYF,TGTGCCAGCAGCCTCTCCGGGGTGGGAATGGTTACGCAGTATTTT
TRBJ2-7,TRBV7-2,NA,TRBD2,CASSKLAGGPYEQYF,TGTGCCAGCAGCAAGTTAGCGGGGGGGCCATACGAGCAGTACTTC
TRBJ1-2,TRBV5-5,NA,TRBD1,CASSSTGGNYGYTF,TGTGCCAGCAGCTCAACAGGGGGAAACTATGGCTACACCTTC
TRBJ2-2,TRBV12-3/TRBV12-4,once,NA,CASRGRTGELFF,TGTGCCAGCAGGGGGAGAACCGGGGAGCTGTTTTTT
TRBJ1-2,TRBV10-3,NA,TRBD1,CAINGQGGYTF,TGTGCCATCAACGGACAGGGCGGCTACACCTTC
TRBJ2-2,TRBV5-6,once,NA,CASSLRVGEDGELFF,TGTGCCAGCAGCTTGAGGGTCGGGGAGGACGGGGAGCTGTTTTTT
TRBJ1-5,TRBV5-5,NA,TRBD1,CASSLGQGYGQPQHF,TGTGCCAGCAGCTTGGGACAGGGCTATGGGCAGCCCCAGCATTTT
TRBJ2-1,TRBV11-2,NA,TRBD2,CASRQAGGRGNEQFF,TGTGCCAGCAGGCAAGCGGGGGGCCGCGGCAATGAGCAGTTCTTC